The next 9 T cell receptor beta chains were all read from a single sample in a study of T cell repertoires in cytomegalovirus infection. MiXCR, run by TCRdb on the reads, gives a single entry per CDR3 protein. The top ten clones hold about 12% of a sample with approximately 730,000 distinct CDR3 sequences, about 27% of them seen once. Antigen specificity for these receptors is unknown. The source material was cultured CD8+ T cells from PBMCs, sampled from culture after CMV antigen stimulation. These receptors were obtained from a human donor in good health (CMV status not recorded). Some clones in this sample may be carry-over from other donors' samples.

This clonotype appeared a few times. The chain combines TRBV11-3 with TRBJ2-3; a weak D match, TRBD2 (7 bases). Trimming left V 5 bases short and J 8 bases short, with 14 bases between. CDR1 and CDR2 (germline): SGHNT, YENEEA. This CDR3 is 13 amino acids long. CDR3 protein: CASSARGGGTQYF. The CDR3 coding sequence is TGTGCCAGCAGCGCGAGGGGGGGCGGTACGCAGTATTTT.

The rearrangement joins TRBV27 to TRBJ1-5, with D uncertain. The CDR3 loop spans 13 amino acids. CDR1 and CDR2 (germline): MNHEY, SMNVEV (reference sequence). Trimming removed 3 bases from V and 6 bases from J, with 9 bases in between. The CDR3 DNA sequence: TGTGCCAGCAGTTTTGGGAACGGTCAGCCCCAGCATTTT. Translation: CASSFGNGQPQHF.

For the CDR3, the DNA is TGTGCCAGCAGCCAATACAGGTTCACAGATACGCAGTATTTT. Its translation is CASSQYRFTDTQYF. The chain couples TRBV27 to TRBJ2-3, with D possibly being TRBD1 (5 bases). CDR1 is MNHEY and CDR2 is SMNVEV in the germline V gene (reference sequence). Trimming shortened V by 6 bases and J by 2 bases, and 12 bases separated the two germline ends. This CDR3 region has 14 residues.

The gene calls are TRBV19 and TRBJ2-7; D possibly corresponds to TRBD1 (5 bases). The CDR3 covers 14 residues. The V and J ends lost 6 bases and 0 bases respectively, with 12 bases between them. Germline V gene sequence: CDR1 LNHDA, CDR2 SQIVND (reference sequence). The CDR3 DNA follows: TGTGCCAGTAGCCCGGACACCGCCTCCTACGAGCAGTACGTC. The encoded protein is CASSPDTASYEQYV.

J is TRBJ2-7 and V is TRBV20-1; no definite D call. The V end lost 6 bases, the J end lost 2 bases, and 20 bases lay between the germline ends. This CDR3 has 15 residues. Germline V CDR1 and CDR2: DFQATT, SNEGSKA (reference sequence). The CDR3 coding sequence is TGCAGTGCCCTGAGTGTAGGCGGAACTACCTACGAGCAGTACTTC. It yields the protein CSALSVGGTTYEQYF.

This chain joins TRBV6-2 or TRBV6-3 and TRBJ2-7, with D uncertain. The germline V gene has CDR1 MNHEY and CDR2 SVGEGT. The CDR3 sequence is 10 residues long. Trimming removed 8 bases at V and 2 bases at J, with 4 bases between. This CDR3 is CASGAYEQYV. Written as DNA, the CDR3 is TGTGCCAGCGGGGCCTACGAGCAGTACGTC.

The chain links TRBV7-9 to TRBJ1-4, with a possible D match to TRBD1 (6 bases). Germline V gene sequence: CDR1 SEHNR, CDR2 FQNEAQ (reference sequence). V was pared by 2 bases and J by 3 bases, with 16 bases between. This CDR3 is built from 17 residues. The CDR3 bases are TGTGCCAGCAGCTTAAAGCAGTCCGGGGGCGCTAATGAAAAACTGTTTTTT. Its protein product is CASSLKQSGGANEKLFF.

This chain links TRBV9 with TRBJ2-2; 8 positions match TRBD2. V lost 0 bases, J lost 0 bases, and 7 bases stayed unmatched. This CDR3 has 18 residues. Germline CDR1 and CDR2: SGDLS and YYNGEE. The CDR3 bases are TGTGCCAGCAGCGTAGCCTCCAGCGGGGGCCCGAACACCGGGGAGCTGTTTTTT. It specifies CASSVASSGGPNTGELFF.

CDR3 in DNA: TGTGCCAGCAGTTTAGTTTCGAGTCGCGAGGCTTTCTTT. Translated: CASSLVSSREAFF. The gene calls are TRBV12-3 or TRBV12-4 and TRBJ1-1, with unresolved D. The length of the CDR3 is 13 residues. V lost 1 base and J lost 11, with 14 bases in between.